This T cell receptor (beta chain) appears in the sequencing data of a study of identifying expanded T cells in peripheral blood. Study results and limitations: Variance in clone template counts between roughly 2-week samples significantly increased with total template count across all healthy donors. Roughly 1.1 clones differed between technical replicates, versus approximately 17 and 20 over time.

A remark on this clone: Its antigen is as yet unknown.

Data came from immunoSEQ multiplex PCR; TCRdb stores just in-frame clones and leaves some out. The sample shows 90,000 to 110,000 clones, about 85% of them seen only once. Healthy donors had no documented immune events, such as infections, while sampled. The germline gives CDR1 SGHAT, CDR2 FQNNGV. With 1 base removed from V and 2 bases from J, the gap between germline ends came to 8 bases. The CDR3 contains 14 residues. V and J are TRBV11-2 and TRBJ2-5, with a weak D call TRBD1 (6 bases). The sequenced sample consisted of blood. The origin of this receptor is a person aged 18 to 70 in good health. CDR3 sequence reads: CASSLVQGQETQYF. The CDR3 DNA reads TGTGCCAGCAGCTTAGTCCAGGGGCAAGAGACCCAGTACTTC.